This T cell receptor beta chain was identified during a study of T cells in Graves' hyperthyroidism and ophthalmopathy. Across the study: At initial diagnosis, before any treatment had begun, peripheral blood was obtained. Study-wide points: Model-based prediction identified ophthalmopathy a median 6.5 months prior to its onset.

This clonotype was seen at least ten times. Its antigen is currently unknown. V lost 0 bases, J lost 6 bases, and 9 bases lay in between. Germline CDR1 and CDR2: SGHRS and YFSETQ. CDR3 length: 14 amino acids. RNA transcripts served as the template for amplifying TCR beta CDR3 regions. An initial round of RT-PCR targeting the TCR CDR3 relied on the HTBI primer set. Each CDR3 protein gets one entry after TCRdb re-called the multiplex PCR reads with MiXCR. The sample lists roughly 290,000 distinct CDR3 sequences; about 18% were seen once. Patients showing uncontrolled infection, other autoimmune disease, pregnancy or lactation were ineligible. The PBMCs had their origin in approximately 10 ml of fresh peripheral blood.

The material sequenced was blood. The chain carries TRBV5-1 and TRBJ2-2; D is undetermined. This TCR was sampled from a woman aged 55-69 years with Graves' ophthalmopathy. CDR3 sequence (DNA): TGCGCCAGCAGCTTGGGCCGGGCGGCCGGGGAGCTGTTTTTT. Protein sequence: CASSLGRAAGELFF.